Each of the 17 T cell receptor beta chains below was sequenced from the same sample in a study of blood T cell repertoires in COVID-19 (dated by TCRdb to 2020 to 2021). Library preparation employed the immunoSEQ multiplex PCR assay. TCRdb limited this immuneACCESS table to in-frame rearrangements with V and J called. A share of clones is missing; checked studies link under half to unresolved V genes, and the rest is unexplained. The sample profile shows 99,000 or so clones; 70% to 90% of them were found once. Around 5.5% of the sample goes to the ten largest clones. Material for sequencing was peripheral blood. These receptors all come from a human donor in a cohort sampled during active COVID-19.

This clone is a singleton in its sample. The chain employs TRBV19 and TRBJ2-7; 7 positions match TRBD1. In germline, CDR1 is LNHDA, CDR2 SQIVND (reference sequence). The J segment lost 0 bases and the V segment lost 5 bases, leaving 7 bases of the junction unmatched. The CDR3 runs to 15 residues. The DNA of the CDR3 is TGTGCCAGTAGTTCTACCTGGGACAGCTCCTACGAGCAGTACTTC. It encodes CASSSTWDSSYEQYF.

V is TRBV27 and J is TRBJ2-7; 9 bases line up with TRBD2. CDR1 and CDR2 from the germline V gene are MNHEY and SMNVEV (reference sequence). The CDR3 spans 16 residues. V trimming: 4 bases; J trimming: 2 bases; junction bases outside the gene matches: 9. In DNA form, the CDR3 reads TGTGCCAGCAGTTACGGGGCGCGGGGGGGGGCCTACGAGCAGTACTTC. Protein product: CASSYGARGGAYEQYF.

V is TRBV6-5 and J is TRBJ1-2, with 12 bases fitting TRBD1. Germline CDR1 and CDR2: MNHEY and SVGAGI. V gave up 8 bases and J gave up 5 bases; unmatched junction bases: 9. The CDR3 sequence is 15 residues long. The CDR3 DNA is TGTGCCAGCCGGGAGGGACAGGGGGCGCGATATGGCTACACCTTC. Protein: CASREGQGARYGYTF.

The chain links TRBV7-2 to TRBJ2-3; possible D gene TRBD2, 6 bases. V was trimmed by 2 bases and J by 8 bases, leaving 11 bases between them. The germline V gene has CDR1 SGHTA and CDR2 FQGNSA. This CDR3 is built from 13 residues. The CDR3 DNA follows: TGTGCCAGCAGCTTAAATCCGGGAGCTACGCAGTATTTT. It yields the protein CASSLNPGATQYF.

The genes are TRBV28 and TRBJ2-7, with D uncertain. CDR3 length: 12 residues. Germline V lookup: CDR1 MDHEN, CDR2 SYDVKM. Trimming stripped 7 bases from V and 0 bases from J, with 7 bases between. CDR3 loop: CASKRSSYEQYF. The CDR3 DNA reads as TGTGCCAGCAAACGGAGCTCCTACGAGCAGTACTTC.

The chain is built from TRBV2 and TRBJ1-5; D gene uncertain. CDR1 is SNHLY and CDR2 is FYNNEI in the germline V gene. This CDR3 region has 12 residues. The V gene lost 7 bases and the J gene lost 5 bases, with 9 bases spanning the gap. The CDR3 sequence: CASKEGYQPQHF. In nucleotides, the CDR3 is TGTGCCAGCAAAGAGGGATATCAGCCCCAGCATTTT.

The chain employs TRBV12-3 or TRBV12-4 and TRBJ2-1, with D perhaps matching TRBD1 (5 bases). Trimming removed 4 bases at V and 9 bases at J, with 10 bases between. The length of the CDR3 is 12 residues. For the CDR3, the DNA is TGTGCCAGCAGTTCGACAGTAGGTGAGCAGTTCTTC. Amino acid sequence: CASSSTVGEQFF.

This chain uses TRBV7-3 with TRBJ1-1, with 7 bases identical to TRBD1. Germline V gives CDR1 SGHTA, CDR2 FQGTGA. The CDR3 is made up of 17 amino acids. Unmatched junction bases numbered 12, after V lost 4 bases and J lost 1 base. In nucleotides, the CDR3 is TGTGCCAGCAGCTCCAATCCAGGGACAGAGTGGAACACTGAAGCTTTCTTT. Residues: CASSSNPGTEWNTEAFF.

The V gene is TRBV3-1 (or the pseudogene TRBV3-2), the J gene TRBJ2-2; D not certain. V dropped 5 bases and J dropped 7 bases, with 20 bases sitting between them. Per germline, CDR1 LGHDT and CDR2 YNNKEL (reference sequence). The CDR3 loop spans 16 amino acids. The chain's CDR3 is CASSAPRLSHGGELFF. The CDR3 coding sequence is TGTGCCAGCAGCGCGCCCCGCCTGTCGCACGGCGGGGAGCTGTTTTTT.

J is TRBJ2-2 and V is TRBV9, with a weak D call TRBD1 (6 bases). CDR1 is SGDLS, CDR2 YYNGEE, per germline. Trimming removed 0 bases at V and 5 bases at J, with 11 bases between. The CDR3 is 15 amino acids. CDR3 amino acids: CASSVDGTLTGELFF. The CDR3, as DNA: TGTGCCAGCAGCGTAGACGGGACACTGACCGGGGAGCTGTTTTTT.

A remark on this clone: Other DNA sequences within the sample encode an identical CDR3. V gene TRBV5-1 combines with J gene TRBJ2-1; 9 nucleotides line up with TRBD1. Germline loops: CDR1 SGHRS, CDR2 YFSETQ. CDR3 length: 15 amino acids. The J segment lost 3 bases and the V segment lost 4 bases, leaving 5 bases of the junction unmatched. The chain's CDR3 is CASSAGQGYYNEQFF. The CDR3 DNA reads as TGCGCCAGCAGCGCGGGACAGGGATACTACAATGAGCAGTTCTTC.

The genes are TRBV27 and TRBJ2-7; 8 bases map to TRBD2. V shed 7 bases, J shed 1 base, and the junction held 12 bases outside the gene matches. CDR1 is MNHEY, CDR2 SMNVEV, per germline (reference sequence). The length of the CDR3 is 16 residues. This chain's CDR3 is CASTRMAGGDSYEQYF. The CDR3 region has the DNA TGTGCCAGCACTCGAATGGCGGGGGGTGATTCCTACGAGCAGTACTTC.

The rearrangement links TRBV19 to TRBJ1-1; TRBD1 matches 9 bases. Germline V lookup: CDR1 LNHDA, CDR2 SQIVND (reference sequence). The CDR3 has 13 amino acids. J gave up 5 bases and V 4 bases, and 2 bases lay outside the gene matches. The CDR3 spells CASSRTGATEAFF. CDR3 nucleotide sequence: TGTGCCAGTAGTAGGACAGGGGCAACTGAAGCTTTCTTT.

The chain couples TRBV7-2 to TRBJ1-2, with a tentative D call TRBD1 (6 bases). This CDR3 comprises 14 residues. Trimming took off 4 bases at V and 8 bases at J, with 17 bases between the two ends. Germline V gene sequence: CDR1 SGHTA, CDR2 FQGNSA. The CDR3 region has the DNA TGTGCCAGCAGCTACCCAGGGGAGAAGGGCGGCTACACCTTC. This codes for CASSYPGEKGGYTF.

This rearrangement joins TRBV7-2 to TRBJ2-1; 8 nucleotides line up with TRBD2. Losses at the gene ends were 5 bases for V and 4 bases for J; bases not matched to a gene: 7. Germline CDR1 and CDR2: SGHTA and FQGNSA. The CDR3 is made up of 15 amino acids. The CDR3 bases are TGTGCCAGCAGCCGGGGGGGCCTTCAATACAATGAGCAGTTCTTC. Translation gives CASSRGGLQYNEQFF.

The chain has TRBV3-1 (or the pseudogene TRBV3-2) and TRBJ2-7, with 9 bases aligning to TRBD2. The J segment lost 1 base and the V segment lost 0 bases, leaving 4 bases of the junction unmatched. The CDR3 length is 16 residues. Germline values: CDR1 LGHDT, CDR2 YNNKEL (reference sequence). In DNA, the CDR3 is TGTGCCAGCAGCCAAGAATTGACTAGCGGATCCTACGAGCAGTACTTC. Its translation is CASSQELTSGSYEQYF.

The J gene is TRBJ2-5, the V gene TRBV7-9; 7 bases match TRBD2. The CDR3 length is 15 residues. Germline loops: CDR1 SEHNR, CDR2 FQNEAQ (reference sequence). With V trimmed by 2 bases and J by 1 base, 4 bases remained unmatched. CDR3 bases: TGTGCCAGCAGCTTATGGGGCGGGGGCCAAGAGACCCAGTACTTC. Its protein product is CASSLWGGGQETQYF. Full variable domain (missing parts from reference TRBV7-9 and TRBJ2-5): DTGVSQNPRHKITKRGQNVTFRCDPISEHNRLYWYRQTLGQGPEFLTYFQNEAQLEKSRLLSDRFSAERPKGSFSTLEIQRTEQGDSAMYLCASSLWGGGQETQYFGPGTRLLVL.